This TCR beta chain originates from a study of OX40 agonist ivuxolimab in advanced cancers. Background on the study: Dose-escalation patients' cancers were hepatocellular carcinoma, melanoma, renal cell or head and neck cancer. Study-wide results and caveats: Part of the nonresponder group also had normalized T-cell clonal expansion that was low. At 0.1 to 3.0 mg/kg and by week 6, clonal expansion occurred in CD4+ and CD8+ blood T cells.

Baseline, cycle 4 day 1, and cycle 7 day 1 were the blood sampling points. About this clone itself: Its antigen remains unknown.

The data were produced by immunoSEQ multiplex PCR, yet TCRdb's version contains in-frame clones alone and is incomplete. The sample includes about 82,000 clones, 70% to 90% of them seen just once. Germline V gene lookup returns CDR1 MNHEY and CDR2 SMNVEV (reference sequence). This CDR3 comprises 14 residues. V lost 4 bases and J lost 1, with 7 bases in between. This chain links TRBV27 with TRBJ2-2; perhaps TRBD1 as D (5 bases). Source: CD4+ or CD8+ T cells sorted from blood, taken in a trial of the OX40 agonist ivuxolimab. The sequence was collected from an adult with an advanced solid tumor such as melanoma, head and neck, liver or kidney cancer. CDR3 in amino acids: CASSSGQNTGELFF. CDR3 DNA: TGTGCCAGCAGTTCTGGACAGAACACCGGGGAGCTGTTTTTT.